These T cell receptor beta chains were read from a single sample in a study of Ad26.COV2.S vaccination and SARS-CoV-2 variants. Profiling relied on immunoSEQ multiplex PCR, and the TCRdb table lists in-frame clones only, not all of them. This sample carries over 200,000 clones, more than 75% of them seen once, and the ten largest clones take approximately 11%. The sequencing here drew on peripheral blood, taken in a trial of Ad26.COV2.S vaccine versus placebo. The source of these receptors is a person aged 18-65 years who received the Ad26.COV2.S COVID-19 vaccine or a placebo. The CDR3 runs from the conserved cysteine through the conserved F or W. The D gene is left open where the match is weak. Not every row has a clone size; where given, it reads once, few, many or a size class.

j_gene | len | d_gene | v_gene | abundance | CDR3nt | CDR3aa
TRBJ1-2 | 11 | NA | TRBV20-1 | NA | TGCAGTGCTACGGACAGCTATGGCTACACCTTC | CSATDSYGYTF
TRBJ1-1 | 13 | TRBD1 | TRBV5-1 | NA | TGCGCCAGCAGCCCCTCCTGGACAGGTGAAGCTTTCTTT | CASSPSWTGEAFF
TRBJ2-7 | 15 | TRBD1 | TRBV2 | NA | TGTGCCAGCAGTTCCGGGACAGACCTACCCTACGAGCAGTACTTC | CASSSGTDLPYEQYF
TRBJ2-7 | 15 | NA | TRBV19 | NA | TGTGCCAGTAGCCCAGGGTTTTTGGGGTCCTACGAGCAGTACTTC | CASSPGFLGSYEQYF
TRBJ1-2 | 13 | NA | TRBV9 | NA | TGTGCCAGCAGCGTAAGTGGGACGGCCGGCTACACCTTC | CASSVSGTAGYTF
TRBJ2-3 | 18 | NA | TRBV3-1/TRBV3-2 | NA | TGTGCCAGCAGCCAACCCCGGGTCGCGCCACCCGGGGAAGATACGCAGTATTTT | CASSQPRVAPPGEDTQYF
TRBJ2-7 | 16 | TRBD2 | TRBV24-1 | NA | TGTGCCACCAGTGGCCTGCGGACTAGCGGGGACTACGAGCAGTACTTC | CATSGLRTSGDYEQYF
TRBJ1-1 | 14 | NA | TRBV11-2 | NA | TGTGCCACCAGCCGGGCTGGAGGGGACACTGAAGCTTTCTTT | CATSRAGGDTEAFF
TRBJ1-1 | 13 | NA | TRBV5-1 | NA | TGCGCCAGCAGCCGAAGTTGGAACACTGAAGCTTTCTTT | CASSRSWNTEAFF
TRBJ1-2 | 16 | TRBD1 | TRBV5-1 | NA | TGCGCCAGCAGCTTGGGGGACAGCTTAAACAGTTATGGCTACACCTTC | CASSLGDSLNSYGYTF
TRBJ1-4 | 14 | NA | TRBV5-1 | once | TGCGCCAGCAGCCCCGGGTTAGTTGGAGAAAAACTGTTTTTT | CASSPGLVGEKLFF
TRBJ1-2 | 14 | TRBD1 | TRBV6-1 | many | TGTGCCAGCAGTGAAGGAGACAGGGACTATGGCTACACCTTC | CASSEGDRDYGYTF
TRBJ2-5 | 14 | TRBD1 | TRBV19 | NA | TGTGCCAGTAGTATCCGGACAGGACAAGAGACCCAGTACTTC | CASSIRTGQETQYF
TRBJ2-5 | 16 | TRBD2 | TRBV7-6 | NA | TGTGCCAGCAGCCCATCGGGACTAGCGACGCTAGAGACCCAGTACTTC | CASSPSGLATLETQYF
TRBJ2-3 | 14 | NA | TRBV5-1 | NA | TGCGCCAGCAGCTCTACAGGTAGCACAGATACGCAGTATTTT | CASSSTGSTDTQYF
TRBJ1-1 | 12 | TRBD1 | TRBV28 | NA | TGTGCCAGCAGTTCTTACGGGACAGGGCTTGACTTT | CASSSYGTGLDF
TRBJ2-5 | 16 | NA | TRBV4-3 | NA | TGCGCCAGCAGCCAAGATTGGGGGACGAGGCAAGAGACCCAGTACTTC | CASSQDWGTRQETQYF
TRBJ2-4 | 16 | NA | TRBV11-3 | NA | TGTGCCAGCAGCTTAGGAGGGGTTGCGACCAAAAACATTCAGTACTTC | CASSLGGVATKNIQYF
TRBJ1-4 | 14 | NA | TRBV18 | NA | TGTGCCAGCTCACCACCGGGGTCCAGTGAAAAACTGTTTTTT | CASSPPGSSEKLFF
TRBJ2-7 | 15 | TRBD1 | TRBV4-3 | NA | TGCGCCAGCAGCCCGGGGACAGGGGTTACCTACGAGCAGTACTTC | CASSPGTGVTYEQYF
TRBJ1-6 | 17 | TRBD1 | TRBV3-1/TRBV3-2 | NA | TGTGCCAGCAGCCAAATCGTTGACAGGGGAGGGAATTCACCCCTCCACTTT | CASSQIVDRGGNSPLHF
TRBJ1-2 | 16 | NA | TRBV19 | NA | TGTGCCAGTAGTATATTTCGAGGGGACCGCCGAAATGGCTACACCTTC | CASSIFRGDRRNGYTF
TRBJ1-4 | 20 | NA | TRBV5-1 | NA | TGCGCCAGCAGCTTGGGAGGGACCCACCGGCGCGAGGGATTTAATGAAAAACTGTTTTTT | CASSLGGTHRREGFNEKLFF
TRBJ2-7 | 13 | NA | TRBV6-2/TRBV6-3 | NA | TGTGCCAGCAGTCCGACAGGTTCCCACGAGCAGTACTTC | CASSPTGSHEQYF
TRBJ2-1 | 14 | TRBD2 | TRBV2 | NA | TGTGCCAGCAGGGCGAGGACTAGCGGGGGGGAGCAGTTCTTC | CASRARTSGGEQFF
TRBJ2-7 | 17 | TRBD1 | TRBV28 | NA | TGTGCCAGCAGTTTATGGGCACCGGACAGGGGGGCTCACGAGCAGTACTTC | CASSLWAPDRGAHEQYF
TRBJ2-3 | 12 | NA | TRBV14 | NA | TGTGCCAGCAGCCAAGGTGGAGATACGCAGTATTTT | CASSQGGDTQYF
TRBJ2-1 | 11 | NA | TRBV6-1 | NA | TGTGCCAGCAGCGAAGGTTATGAGCAGTTCTTC | CASSEGYEQFF
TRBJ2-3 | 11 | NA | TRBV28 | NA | TGTGCCAGCAGTTTAGGGGATACGCAGTATTTT | CASSLGDTQYF
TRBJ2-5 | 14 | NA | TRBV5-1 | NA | TGCGCCAGCAGCTCAGGGAAGGCTGGAGAGACCCAGTACTTC | CASSSGKAGETQYF
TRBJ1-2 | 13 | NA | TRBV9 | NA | TGTGCCAGCAATCGGGCCCAGGTTGGTGGCTACACCTTC | CASNRAQVGGYTF
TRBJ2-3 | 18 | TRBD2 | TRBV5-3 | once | TGTGCCAGAAGCTTAGGGACTAGCGGGAGGCGAGGCACAGATACGCAGTATTTT | CARSLGTSGRRGTDTQYF
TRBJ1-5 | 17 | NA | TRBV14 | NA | TGTGCCAGCAGCCAAGGAACTTTCAGGCCTCGCAATCAGCCCCAGCATTTT | CASSQGTFRPRNQPQHF
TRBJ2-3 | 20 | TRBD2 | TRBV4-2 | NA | TGTGCCAGCAGCCAAGATTTTGGGGCTAGCGGGGGGGGACGGGAAGATACGCAGTATTTT | CASSQDFGASGGGREDTQYF
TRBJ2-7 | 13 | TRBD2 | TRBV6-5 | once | TGTGCCAGCGGGGCTAGCGGAACCTACGAGCAGTACTTC | CASGASGTYEQYF
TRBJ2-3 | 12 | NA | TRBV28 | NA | TGTGCCAGCAGTTTAGTGGCGAATACGCAGTATTTT | CASSLVANTQYF
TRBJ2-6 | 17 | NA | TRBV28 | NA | TGTGCCAGCAGTCCCGGGACACCTTACTCTGGGGCCAACGTCCTGACTTTC | CASSPGTPYSGANVLTF
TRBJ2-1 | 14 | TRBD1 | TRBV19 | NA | TGTGCCAGTAGCAGACAGGGTGCCTACAATGAGCAGTTCTTC | CASSRQGAYNEQFF
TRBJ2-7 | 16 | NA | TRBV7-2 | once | TGTGCCAGCAGCTTCGCAGGGCTGGGTGTCCCCTACGAGCAGTACTTC | CASSFAGLGVPYEQYF
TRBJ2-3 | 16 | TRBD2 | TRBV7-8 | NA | TGTGCCAGCAGCTCCGGGACTAGCGGTCAGGGAGATACGCAGTATTTT | CASSSGTSGQGDTQYF
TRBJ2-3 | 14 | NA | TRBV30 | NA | TGTGCCTGGAGCGTCACGGGGCGGGCAGATACGCAGTATTTT | CAWSVTGRADTQYF